This T cell receptor beta chain was recovered during a study of T cells in Graves' hyperthyroidism and ophthalmopathy. Amplified regions were TCR beta CDR3 sequences from RNA transcripts. HTBI primers were employed in a first-round RT-PCR of the TCR CDR3. TCRdb used MiXCR to reprocess the multiplex PCR reads, holding one entry per CDR3 protein. This table has fewer than 400,000 distinct CDR3 sequences, over 13% appearing once. From germline, CDR1 is MNHEY and CDR2 SVGEGT. The CDR3 has 15 residues. With 8 bases removed from V and 7 bases from J, the gap between germline ends came to 21 bases. Ophthalmopathy in the patients scored at least 3 on Clinical Activity Score and at least 4 on NOSPECS grade, lasting under 3 months. This clonotype came up many times.

Sequencing was done on a sample of blood. The V call is TRBV6-2 or TRBV6-3, the J call TRBJ2-1, with D tentatively TRBD1 (5 bases). This TCR was sampled from a man over 45 with Graves' ophthalmopathy. For the CDR3, the DNA is TGTGCCAGCTCCTACCAGGGTGGGGCGATTAATGAGCAGTTCTTC. Translated: CASSYQGGAINEQFF.